This T cell receptor (beta chain) originates from a study of cytomegalovirus exposure and HLA in healthy donors. Germline V gene sequence: CDR1 SGHRS, CDR2 YFSETQ. The CDR3 has 15 residues. V shed 6 bases and J 4 bases; nucleotides not matched to a gene: 7. PCR involved 60 Vbeta and 13 Jbeta primers. Sequenced by immunoSEQ multiplex PCR; TCRdb stores in-frame clones only, minus some. Its clone listing holds some 180,000 clones. The study, taken as a whole, reports: Sequence variants that were highly shared formed a cluster that was likely a sequencing artifact. Earlier analysis found most TCR beta V segments productive about 87% or about 30% of the time. A reported reduction in N-insertions relative to the approximately 670-donor mean was seen in an Asian-associated ancestry cluster in a later analysis.

On this clone: Its target is not known.

Sequenced: PBMCs. The receptor was derived from a man between 25 and 39 years old in good health and CMV-seronegative. This chain connects TRBV5-1 to TRBJ2-7, with 13 bases aligning to TRBD2. As DNA, the CDR3 is TGCGCCAGCAATCGGACTAGCGGGGGAGCGTACGAGCAGTACTTC. The encoded protein is CASNRTSGGAYEQYF.